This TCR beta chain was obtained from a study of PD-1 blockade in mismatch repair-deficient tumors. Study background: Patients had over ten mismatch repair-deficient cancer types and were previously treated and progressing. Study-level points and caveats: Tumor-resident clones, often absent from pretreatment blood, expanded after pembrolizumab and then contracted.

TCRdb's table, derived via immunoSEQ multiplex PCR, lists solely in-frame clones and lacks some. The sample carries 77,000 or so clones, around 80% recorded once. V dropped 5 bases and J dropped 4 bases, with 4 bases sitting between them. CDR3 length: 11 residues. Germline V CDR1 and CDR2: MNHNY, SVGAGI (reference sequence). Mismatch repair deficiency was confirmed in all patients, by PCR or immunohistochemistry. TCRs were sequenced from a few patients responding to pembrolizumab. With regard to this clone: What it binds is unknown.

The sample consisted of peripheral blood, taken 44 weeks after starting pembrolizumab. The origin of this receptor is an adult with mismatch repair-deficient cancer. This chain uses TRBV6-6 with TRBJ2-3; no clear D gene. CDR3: CASSLADTQYF. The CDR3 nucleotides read TGTGCCAGCAGTCTAGCAGATACGCAGTATTTT.